This TCR beta chain is drawn from a study of a mutant IDH1 vaccine in newly diagnosed glioma. Study-level background: Vaccines were begun 4-6 weeks after radiotherapy alone, or with temozolomide cycles. Earlier treatment was radiotherapy, temozolomide, or both, with most getting both.

Only in-frame clones appear in the TCRdb table, and some are missing; sequencing was by immunoSEQ multiplex PCR. The data hold 25,000 to 30,000 clones, with about four fifths observed a single time. Time point given: week 23, last vaccination. All doses held 300 ug of mutant IDH1 20-mer peptide, with topical imiquimod. Patients carried new grade 3 or 4 IDH1-mutant astrocytomas lacking nuclear ATRX. A note on this clone: Its target is not known.

The germline V and J ends were trimmed by 5 bases and 2 bases, with 9 bases remaining between them. Germline V gene sequence: CDR1 SGHVS, CDR2 FQNEAQ. The CDR3 has 13 amino acids. The V call is TRBV7-8, the J call TRBJ2-5; D uncertain. Sequencing was performed on PBMCs, taken from a glioma patient whose treatment included an IDH1 peptide vaccine. This sequence originates from a woman under 40 with glioma. CDR3 protein: CASSAPRQETQYF. For the CDR3, the DNA is TGTGCCAGCAGCGCCCCTAGGCAAGAGACCCAGTACTTC.